One and the same sample provided the 13 T cell receptor beta chains below, sequenced in a study of T cell changes during pregnancy in multiple sclerosis. Profiled with immunoSEQ multiplex PCR; TCRdb holds only in-frame clones, not every one. The sample lists 70,000 or so clones; roughly 91% were seen once. This material consisted of CD4+ T cells from peripheral blood mononuclear cells, taken after pregnancy. These TCRs come from a female donor with multiple sclerosis, enrolled in a pregnancy study.

This clone was seen only once. The V call is TRBV28, the J call TRBJ2-1; a possible D gene is TRBD2 (5 bases). Trimming cost V 5 bases and J 5 bases, with 16 bases left between them. Germline V lookup: CDR1 MDHEN, CDR2 SYDVKM. There are 15 residues in the CDR3. CDR3 in amino acids: CASSALGAPNNEQFF. In DNA, the CDR3 is TGTGCCAGCAGTGCCCTGGGAGCGCCAAACAATGAGCAGTTCTTC.

The chain joins TRBV5-1 to TRBJ2-2, with D possibly being TRBD1 (5 bases). Germline V CDR1 and CDR2: SGHRS, YFSETQ. Trimming left V 3 bases short and J 5 bases short, with 11 bases between. The CDR3 totals 14 residues. The CDR3 nucleotides are TGCGCCAGCAGCTACACAGGACAAACCGGGGAGCTGTTTTTT. Translating it yields CASSYTGQTGELFF.

The V call is TRBV7-3, the J call TRBJ2-1, with a tentative D call TRBD1 (6 bases). V was cut by 4 bases and J by 2 bases, with 12 bases left in between. Germline CDR1 and CDR2: SGHTA and FQGTGA. The length of the CDR3 is 15 residues. The CDR3, as DNA: TGTGCCAGCAGCTCACAGGGAATGACCTACAATGAGCAGTTCTTC. Translated: CASSSQGMTYNEQFF.

Only one count was recorded for this clone. This chain connects TRBV5-1 to TRBJ2-7; 10 positions match TRBD1. Germline V lookup: CDR1 SGHRS, CDR2 YFSETQ. The V gene end was trimmed by 2 bases and the J gene end by 6 bases; junction bases not matched to a gene: 8. The CDR3 runs 15 residues. The CDR3 protein is CASSLTGTGDREQYF. DNA of the CDR3: TGCGCCAGCAGCTTAACCGGGACAGGGGACCGCGAGCAGTACTTC.

This clone was picked up one time. The V and J genes are TRBV28 and TRBJ2-3; perhaps TRBD2 as D (6 bases). This CDR3 has 15 residues. The V and J ends lost 6 bases and 2 bases respectively, with 15 bases between them. Germline V gene data show CDR1 as MDHEN and CDR2 as SYDVKM. CDR3 residues: CASSQPREPTDTQYF. CDR3 nucleotide sequence: TGTGCCAGCAGCCAACCCCGGGAGCCCACAGATACGCAGTATTTT.

V and J are TRBV6-1 and TRBJ2-7; no definite D call. This CDR3 spans 13 amino acids. V lost 7 bases to trimming and J lost 3 bases, with 13 bases between them. Germline assignment: CDR1 MNHNS and CDR2 SASEGT. CDR3 residues: CASNFYGFYEQYF. CDR3 DNA sequence: TGTGCCAGCAACTTTTACGGGTTCTACGAGCAGTACTTC.

This chain joins TRBV7-2 and TRBJ2-3, with 9 bases lining up with TRBD2. Germline V lookup: CDR1 SGHTA, CDR2 FQGNSA. The J segment lost 1 base and the V segment lost 4 bases, leaving 3 bases of the junction unmatched. The CDR3 loop spans 15 amino acids. This chain's CDR3 is CASSSTSGRTDTQYF. CDR3 nucleotides: TGTGCCAGCAGCTCGACTAGCGGACGCACAGATACGCAGTATTTT.

V gene TRBV9 combines with J gene TRBJ1-4; TRBD1 matches at 7 bases. Germline V gene lookup returns CDR1 SGDLS and CDR2 YYNGEE. V trimming: 0 bases; J trimming: 7 bases; junction bases outside the gene matches: 3. This CDR3 is 14 amino acids long. This CDR3 reads CASSVGAGGEKLFF. The CDR3 DNA follows: TGTGCCAGCAGCGTAGGAGCAGGGGGTGAAAAACTGTTTTTT. The complete variable domain, with remaining parts taken from reference TRBV9 and TRBJ1-4, reads DSGVTQTPKHLITATGQRVTLRCSPRSGDLSVYWYQQSLDQGLQFLIQYYNGEERAKGNILERFSAQQFPDLHSELNLSSLELGDSALYFCASSVGAGGEKLFFGSGTQLSVL.

This chain links TRBV19 with TRBJ2-2; TRBD2 agrees at 8 bases. Germline loops: CDR1 LNHDA, CDR2 SQIVND (reference sequence). The ends lost 5 bases at V and 4 bases at J; junction bases unmatched: 9. CDR3 length: 16 amino acids. This CDR3 is CASSSPGLGRTGELFF. The CDR3 coding sequence is TGTGCCAGTAGTTCACCGGGACTAGGGCGCACCGGGGAGCTGTTTTTT.

The chain uses TRBV5-1 and TRBJ1-2; D is perhaps TRBD1 (6 bases). V was clipped by 3 bases and J by 4 bases, with 16 bases between them. The CDR3 consists of 15 residues. Germline loops: CDR1 SGHRS, CDR2 YFSETQ. The CDR3 protein is CASSSTGESGYGYTF. For the CDR3, the DNA is TGCGCCAGCAGCTCGACAGGAGAGTCCGGCTATGGCTACACCTTC.

J is TRBJ1-2 and V is TRBV5-1; D gene uncertain. The CDR3 extends over 14 amino acids. V lost 4 bases and J 4 bases, leaving 14 bases between the germline ends. Germline lookup yields CDR1 SGHRS and CDR2 YFSETQ. The CDR3 spells CASSPDLTGYGYTF. CDR3 DNA: TGCGCCAGCAGCCCCGACCTCACGGGCTATGGCTACACCTTC.

This CDR3 is CASSAKGTVNNEQFF. For the CDR3, the DNA is TGTGCCAGCAGCGCTAAAGGGACAGTTAACAATGAGCAGTTCTTC. V usage is TRBV5-8 and J usage is TRBJ2-1; TRBD1 matches at 7 bases. Trimming removed 4 bases from V and 5 bases from J; junction bases left unmatched: 9. Germline CDR1 and CDR2: SGHTS and YDEGEE. This CDR3 has 15 residues.

This clone appeared once. The chain is built from TRBV19 and TRBJ2-2; 7 bases are shared with TRBD2. Per the germline V gene, CDR1 is LNHDA and CDR2 is SQIVND (reference sequence). The trim removed 7 bases at V and 5 bases at J, leaving 16 bases unmatched. The CDR3 loop spans 17 amino acids. CDR3 DNA: TGTGCCAGTACAAAGGGACTGGCGGGAGTGGAAACCGGGGAGCTGTTTTTT. This gives the protein CASTKGLAGVETGELFF.